One sample yielded the 5 T cell receptor beta chains listed below, sequenced in a study of blood T cells in healthy people across ages. Then a second PCR, running about 6 to 12 cycles, was carried out with a sample-barcoded 5' primer and a J-beta primer mix. A single record per CDR3 protein comes from TCRdb applying MiXCR to the 5' RACE reads. The sample records under 800,000 distinct CDR3 sequences, roughly two fifths being singletons. The sequenced sample consisted of blood. All receptors come from a woman in her fifties or sixties in good health.

This clonotype was observed a handful of times. The chain couples TRBV5-1 to TRBJ2-7; D could derive from TRBD1 or TRBD2 (5 bases each). V was cut by 4 bases and J by 3 bases, with 17 bases left in between. Per the germline V gene, CDR1 is SGHRS and CDR2 is YFSETQ. CDR3 length: 15 residues. The CDR3 DNA follows: TGCGCCAGCAGCCCCGGGACCGCCGGGTTCTACGAGCAGTACTTC. Its protein product is CASSPGTAGFYEQYF.

The gene calls are TRBV6-6 and TRBJ1-1, with D possibly matching TRBD1 (5 bases). Germline CDR1 and CDR2: MNHNY and SVGAGI (reference sequence). With 6 bases removed from V and 3 bases from J, the gap between germline ends came to 14 bases. CDR3 length: 14 residues. CDR3 nucleotide sequence: TGTGCCAGCAGCGCAGGGATGGTTGACACTGAAGCTTTCTTT. Translation gives CASSAGMVDTEAFF.

The rearrangement joins TRBV5-1 to TRBJ1-2; 11 nucleotides match TRBD1. The CDR3 totals 15 residues. Germline assignment: CDR1 SGHRS and CDR2 YFSETQ. Trimming removed 4 bases from V and 6 bases from J; junction bases left unmatched: 8. CDR3 sequence (DNA): TGCGCCAGCAGCAGTACCGGGACAGGGGGAGATGGCTACACCTTC. Translation gives CASSSTGTGGDGYTF.

This clonotype has more than one count but fewer than ten. V usage is TRBV7-6 and J usage is TRBJ1-2; no firm D call. Per germline, CDR1 SGHVS and CDR2 FNYEAQ. V was shortened by 0 bases and J by 3 bases, with 14 bases between the two germline ends. This CDR3 comprises 16 residues. This chain's CDR3 is CASSLAGAPTYYGYTF. The CDR3 DNA follows: TGTGCCAGCAGCTTAGCGGGCGCGCCGACCTACTATGGCTACACCTTC.

This chain uses TRBV15 with TRBJ2-7; TRBD2 matches 9 bases. The V gene end was trimmed by 0 bases and the J gene end by 6 bases; junction bases not matched to a gene: 6. The CDR3 loop spans 15 amino acids. CDR1 LNHNV and CDR2 YYDKDF come from the germline V gene (reference sequence). This CDR3 is CATSRDLREGREQYF. DNA of the CDR3: TGTGCCACCAGCAGAGATCTGCGGGAGGGCCGCGAGCAGTACTTC.